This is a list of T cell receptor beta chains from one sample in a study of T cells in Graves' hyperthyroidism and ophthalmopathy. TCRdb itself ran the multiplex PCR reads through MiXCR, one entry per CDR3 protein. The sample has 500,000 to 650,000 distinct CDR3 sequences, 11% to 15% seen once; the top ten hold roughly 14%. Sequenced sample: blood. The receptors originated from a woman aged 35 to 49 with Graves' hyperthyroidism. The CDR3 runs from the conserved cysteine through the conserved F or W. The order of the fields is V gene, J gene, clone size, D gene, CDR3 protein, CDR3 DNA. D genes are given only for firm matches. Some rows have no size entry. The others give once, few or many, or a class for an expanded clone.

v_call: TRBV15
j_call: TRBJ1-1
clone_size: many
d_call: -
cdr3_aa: CATSRDLGGTEAFF
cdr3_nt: TGTGCCACCAGCAGAGATTTAGGGGGAACTGAAGCTTTCTTT

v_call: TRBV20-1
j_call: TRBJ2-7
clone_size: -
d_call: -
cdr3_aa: CSARGQNYEQYF
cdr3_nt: TGCAGTGCTAGAGGACAGAACTACGAGCAGTACTTC

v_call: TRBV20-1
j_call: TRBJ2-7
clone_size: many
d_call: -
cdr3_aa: CSANFWGSLRGYEQYF
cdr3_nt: TGCAGTGCTAATTTTTGGGGCAGTCTGAGGGGGTACGAGCAGTACTTC

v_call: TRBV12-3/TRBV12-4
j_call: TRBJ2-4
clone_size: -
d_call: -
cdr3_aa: CASARTVQIAKNIQYF
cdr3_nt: TGTGCCAGCGCAAGGACAGTCCAAATAGCCAAAAACATTCAGTACTTC

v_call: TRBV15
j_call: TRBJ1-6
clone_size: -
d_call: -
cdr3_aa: CATSRGGVGDSLLHF
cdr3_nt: TGTGCCACCAGCAGAGGAGGGGTTGGGGATTCACTCCTCCACTTT

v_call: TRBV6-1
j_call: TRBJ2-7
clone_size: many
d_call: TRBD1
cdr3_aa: CASTLSGTVLSYEQYF
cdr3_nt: TGTGCCAGCACCTTATCCGGGACAGTCCTCTCCTACGAGCAGTACTTC

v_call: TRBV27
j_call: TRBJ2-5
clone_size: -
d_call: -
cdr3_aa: CASKQGGKETQYF
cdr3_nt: TGTGCCAGCAAGCAGGGTGGGAAAGAGACCCAGTACTTC

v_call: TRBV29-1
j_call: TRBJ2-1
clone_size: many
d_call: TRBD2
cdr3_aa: CSVEGYRAGVSYNEQFF
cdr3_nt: TGCAGCGTTGAGGGCTATCGCGCGGGAGTATCCTACAATGAGCAGTTCTTC

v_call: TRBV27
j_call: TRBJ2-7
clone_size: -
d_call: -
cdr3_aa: CASSWSGPSYEQYF
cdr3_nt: TGTGCCAGCAGTTGGTCGGGTCCCTCCTACGAGCAGTACTTC

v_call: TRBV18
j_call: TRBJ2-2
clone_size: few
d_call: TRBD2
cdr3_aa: CASSKTSPGELFF
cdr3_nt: TGTGCCAGCTCAAAGACTAGCCCCGGGGAGCTGTTTTTT

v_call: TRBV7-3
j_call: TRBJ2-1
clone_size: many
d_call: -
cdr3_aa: CASSPIPGHKSNEQFF
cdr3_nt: TGTGCCAGCAGCCCGATTCCGGGACATAAGTCAAATGAGCAGTTCTTC

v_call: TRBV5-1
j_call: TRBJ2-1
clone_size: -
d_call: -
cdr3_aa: CASSLAENNEQFF
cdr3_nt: TGCGCCAGCAGCTTGGCCGAAAACAATGAGCAGTTCTTC

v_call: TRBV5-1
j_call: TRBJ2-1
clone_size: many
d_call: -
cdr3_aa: CASSLNRDPYNEQFF
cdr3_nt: TGCGCCAGCAGCCTGAACCGGGACCCCTACAATGAGCAGTTCTTC

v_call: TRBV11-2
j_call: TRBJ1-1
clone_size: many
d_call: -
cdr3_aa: CASSWGHLNTEAFF
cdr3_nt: TGTGCCAGCAGCTGGGGACACTTGAACACTGAAGCTTTCTTT

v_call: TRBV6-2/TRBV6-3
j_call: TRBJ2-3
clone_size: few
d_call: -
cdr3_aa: CASSYGPLGTDTQYF
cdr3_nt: TGTGCCAGCAGTTACGGTCCTCTGGGCACAGATACGCAGTATTTT

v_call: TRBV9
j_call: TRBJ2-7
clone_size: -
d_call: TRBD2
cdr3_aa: CASSVEASGRYNEQYF
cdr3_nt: TGTGCCAGCAGCGTAGAGGCTAGCGGGCGCTACAATGAGCAGTACTTC

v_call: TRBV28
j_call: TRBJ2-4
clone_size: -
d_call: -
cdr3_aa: CASSFGFSKNIQYF
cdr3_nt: TGTGCCAGCAGTTTTGGGTTTTCCAAAAACATTCAGTACTTC

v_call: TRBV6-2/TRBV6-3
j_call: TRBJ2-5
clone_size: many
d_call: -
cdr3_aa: CASRIPGRKETQYF
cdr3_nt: TGTGCCAGCAGAATTCCGGGACGCAAAGAGACCCAGTACTTC

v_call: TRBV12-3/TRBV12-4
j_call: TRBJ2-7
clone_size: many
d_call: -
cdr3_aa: CASRTLGKYEQYF
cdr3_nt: TGTGCCAGCAGAACACTAGGGAAGTACGAGCAGTACTTC

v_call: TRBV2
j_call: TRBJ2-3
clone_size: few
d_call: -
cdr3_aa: CASSEDTQYF
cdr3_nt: TGTGCCAGCAGTGAGGATACGCAGTATTTT

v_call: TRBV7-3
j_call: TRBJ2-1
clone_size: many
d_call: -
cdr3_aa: CASSARSGRVYDEQFF
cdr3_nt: TGTGCCAGCAGCGCCCGTTCCGGTAGGGTTTATGATGAGCAGTTCTTC

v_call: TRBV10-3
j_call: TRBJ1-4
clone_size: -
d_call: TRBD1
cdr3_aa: CAISDGGQGAEKLFF
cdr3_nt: TGTGCCATCAGTGATGGGGGACAGGGGGCTGAAAAACTGTTTTTT

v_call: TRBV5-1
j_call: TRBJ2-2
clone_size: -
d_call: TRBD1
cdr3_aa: CASSLGGTASTGELFF
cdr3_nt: TGCGCCAGCAGCTTGGGGGGGACAGCTTCCACCGGGGAGCTGTTTTTT

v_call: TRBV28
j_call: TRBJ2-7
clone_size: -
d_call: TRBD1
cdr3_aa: CASSSGQGAVEQYF
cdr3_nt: TGTGCCAGCAGTTCGGGACAGGGGGCGGTTGAGCAGTACTTC